This T cell receptor beta chain comes out of a study of beta chain features in type 1 diabetes (dated 2018 in TCRdb). With regard to the full study: Mean age, gender distribution, total cell number and subset yield were not different between patients and healthy donors. Naive and central memory subsets were obtained from all 30 or so donors, but regulatory and stem cell-like memory subsets were isolated from only 8 patients and roughly eight healthy donors. In the study, recently diagnosed type 1 diabetes patients and matched healthy donors were compared on the TCRB repertoires of their sorted circulating CD4+ T cell subsets. A total of around 110,000,000 sorted cells were examined across all samples, and RNA yield correlated strongly with the number of cells per subset. Study-wide conclusions, independent of this receptor: PCR may preferentially amplify shorter templates, but because patient and control samples were amplified and corrected together, any resulting skew would affect both groups equally. The naive, central memory and regulatory TCRB repertoires appeared to resemble one another more closely among patients than among healthy donors. Because small numbers of individuals were included in the HLA sub-analyses, any influence of HLA type on TCRB rearrangement was left unresolved. Type 1 diabetes patients showed a moderate but significant shortening of TCRB CDR3 length in all four CD4+ subsets. Sequencing cDNA rather than genomic DNA could over-represent highly expressing activated cells, although activation and CD3 levels did not differ between groups. Fewer insertions and more nucleotide deletions at VDJ recombination sites were observed in patients with type 1 diabetes, implying thymic rearrangement abnormalities.

As to this clone: Its antigen target is currently unknown. Per-base qualities were not stored, and no clone one base away is much larger. Additional DNA sequences in this sample encode the identical CDR3.

The entire amount of isolated RNA was reverse transcribed using the High Capacity cDNA Reverse Transcription Kit, so the sequenced TCRB transcripts were expressed ones. Deep immunoSEQ sequencing was applied to naive, central memory and regulatory T cell samples, giving an average of around 4 million total reads per sample. Sorted cells were lysed in RLT buffer and RNA was extracted with DNase-treated RNeasy Micro or Mini kits, depending on cell number. Each cell subset was processed separately to prevent cross-contamination, with patient and healthy donor samples processed together. Using the immunoSEQ multiplex PCR, TCRB sequences were amplified from cDNA into 87-bp fragments spanning the CDR3 region. Sequencing of the amplicons was done on the Illumina HiSeq platform. From the authors' description of their analysis: PCR bias was computationally corrected using synthetic template baselines, reads within Hamming distance 2 were collapsed, and singletons that could not be merged were discarded. Reads were aligned against IMGT to assign V, D and J genes, CDR3 length and insertions or deletions at six rearrangement sites. Within each subset, clonotype counts were normalized to the number of sorted cells before true diversity and Gini coefficients were calculated with the tcR R package. The overlap coefficient, calculated on TCRB nucleotide sequences, was used to measure repertoire sharing. TCRdb carries this immuneACCESS record with in-frame sequences only. Its versions omit some clonotypes, under half of them owing to an unresolved V gene in the studies checked, with the rest unexplained. The V and J calls and the clone size are those of that table, but D and trimming were determined from the DNA. The sample table shows under 300,000 clones, and 25% to 30% are seen once. The ten largest clones take up more than 3% of the sample.

The junction carries 9 bases between V and J, which are trimmed by 0 bases and 2 bases respectively. The CDR3 spans 15 residues, from the cysteine through the phenylalanine. Only the CDR3 DNA stays, 45 bases, in frame from base 1. CDR1 and CDR2, looked up from the germline V gene (reference sequence), are SEHNR and FQNEAQ. From each donor, a single peripheral blood sample of about 116 mL on average was drawn into heparinised tubes. Naive, central memory, regulatory and stem cell-like memory CD4+ T cells were sorted on a BD FACSAria II using a panel including CD45RO, CCR7, CD25, CD127, CD95 and CD27. All sorted populations exceeded 95% purity. PBMCs were isolated right away by Lymphoprep density gradient centrifugation and were stained directly, without culture. To minimize batch effects, samples were stained and sorted in pairs, one healthy donor with one patient per experiment.

The chain is made from TRBV7-9 and TRBJ2-3, with a tentative D gene TRBD1 over 5 matching bases. This TCR was recovered from a man aged 25 to 40 in good health. Specimen: central memory CD4+ T cells from blood. The nucleotide sequence reads as follows: TGTGCCAGCAGCTTAGCAAGACAGTCCACAGATACGCAGTATTTT. The translation is CASSLARQSTDTQYF.